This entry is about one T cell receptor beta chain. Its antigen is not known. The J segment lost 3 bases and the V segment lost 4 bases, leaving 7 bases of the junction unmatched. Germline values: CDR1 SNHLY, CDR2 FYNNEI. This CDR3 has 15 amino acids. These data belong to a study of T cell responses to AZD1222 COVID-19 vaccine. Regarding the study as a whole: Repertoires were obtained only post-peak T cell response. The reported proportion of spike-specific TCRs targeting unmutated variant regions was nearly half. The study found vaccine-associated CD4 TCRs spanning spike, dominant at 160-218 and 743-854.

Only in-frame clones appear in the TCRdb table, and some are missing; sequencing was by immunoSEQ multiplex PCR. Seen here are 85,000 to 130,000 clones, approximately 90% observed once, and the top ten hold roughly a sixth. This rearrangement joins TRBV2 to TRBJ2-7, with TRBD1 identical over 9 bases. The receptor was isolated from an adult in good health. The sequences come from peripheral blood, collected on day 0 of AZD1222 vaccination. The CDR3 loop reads CASSGGPTGGYEQYF. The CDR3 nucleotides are TGTGCCAGCAGTGGGGGGCCGACAGGGGGCTACGAGCAGTACTTC.